This TCR beta chain appears in the sequencing data of a study of tumor-infiltrating lymphocytes in primary liver carcinoma (TCRdb year 2017). In the study overall: Surgical resection was performed in China between November 2015 and early 2016 on about 5 patients with histopathologically diagnosed primary liver carcinoma. Hepatocellular carcinoma (four) or combined HCC and intrahepatic cholangiocarcinoma (one) was present in the five patients, who were three men and two women aged 30 to 69 years. Tumors of the five patients were stage T1-T3 N0M0 with maximum diameters of roughly 4 to 10 cm. Roughly 3.5 to 8 million productive TCRbeta reads were obtained per sample, and no significant difference in read depth was found between tissue types. TCRbeta repertoire sequencing, expression microarrays and whole-exome sequencing were combined in the study across five regions of each liver tumor, with adjacent normal tissue and blood also included. A total of approximately 35 specimens from 5 patients, comprising approximately 25 tumor regions, 5 adjacent noncancerous liver tissues and 5 peripheral blood samples, were covered by TCRbeta repertoire sequencing. High reproducibility was observed for the technical replicate repertoires, with mean shared-clone rates roughly 0.92 and correlation coefficients above 0.95.

TRIzol reagent was used to extract blood RNA from unsorted whole blood, while the DNeasy Blood & Tissue kit provided the germline DNA. Chronic HBV infection was present in the patients, and the patients were treatment-naive at sampling. Four milliliters of peripheral blood were collected into K2EDTA tubes before surgery. As encoded in the germline V gene (reference sequence), CDR1 is MNHNY while CDR2 is SVGAGI. The CDR3 sequence holds 16 residues, the cysteine and phenylalanine included. Only the CDR3 DNA stays, 48 bases, in frame from base 1. The germline ends are 21 bases apart after V is trimmed by 7 bases and J by 4 bases. Here is what the overall study found, with its caveats: Only a few patients were included in the study, and the authors note that the findings should be validated in a larger study. A significantly larger repertoire fraction was made up by the top 250 clones in tumors than in blood (p = 0.039). Only the TCR beta chain was sequenced, which likely underestimates true repertoire diversity because unpaired alpha chains were not captured. Because the samples were bulk and unsorted, CD4+ and CD8+ T cell repertoires could not be compared. Consistent with antigen-driven expansion, pairs of tumor regions showed higher repertoire overlap (mean about 36%) than either tumor-adjacent pairs (around 17%) or tumor-blood pairs (approximately 15%).

A constant-region primer and ProtoScript II reverse transcriptase were used to reverse-transcribe TCRbeta-specific cDNA from 500 ng total RNA. TCRbeta libraries were built with three nested multiplex PCR rounds, a slightly modified ARM-PCR procedure. Multiplex TRBV1-TRBV30 forward primers and a Cbeta reverse primer were used in the first two PCR rounds, each of which was run for 10 to 11 cycles. A final 25-cycle PCR with Deep VentR polymerase added sample barcodes and Illumina adapters. Before sequencing, amplicons of 200-500 bp were purified from gel using a QIAquick gel extraction kit. An Illumina HiSeq 2500 was used to sequence the TCRbeta amplicons, generating 250-bp paired-end reads. In the source study's methods: Trimmomatic v0.33 was used to quality-trim the reads, and FLASH v1.2.11 was used to merge paired reads so that full CDR3 sequences could be recovered. V, D and J germline segments were assigned to the rearranged TCRbeta sequences using MiGEC v1.2.1b. Clonotype statistics and Shannon-Wiener diversity indices were computed with VDJtools v1.0.0. To cut down on sampling bias, every analysis after diversity analysis relied on just the 250 most abundant clonotypes from each sample. TCRdb cleaned the public reads at Q25 with fastp, built clones with MiXCR and kept in-frame beta chains. Each CDR3 protein appears once, grouped with its most common genes and DNA. These V and J calls derive from TCRdb rather than the authors' analysis. Recorded for this sample are approximately 210,000 distinct CDR3 sequences; almost 65% of them occurred a single time. The ten largest make up 5.5% to 9% of the sample.

With regard to this clonotype: Its antigen is unknown. Base qualities are not at hand, and no much larger clone is one base apart.

The source of this sequence is a woman in her fifties or sixties with primary liver carcinoma and hepatitis B virus infection. The sequenced sample consisted of peripheral blood. The chain joins TRBV6-6 to TRBJ2-3, with the D call perhaps TRBD1 or TRBD2, each one matching 5 bases. The DNA sequence follows: TGTGCCAGCACCCAGGGCCGGGGAGCGAGGGCAGATACGCAGTATTTT. The translation is CASTQGRGARADTQYF.